These 18 T cell receptor beta chains originate from one sample sequenced in a study of beta chain features in type 1 diabetes. Whole-study results and caveats: Significant though moderate, a shortening of TCRB CDR3s appeared in all four CD4+ subsets of Type 1 diabetes patients.

The isolated RNA, all of it, was reverse transcribed, so expressed TCRB transcripts were what got sequenced. Sequenced by immunoSEQ multiplex PCR; TCRdb stores in-frame clones only, minus some. The table includes hundreds of thousands of clones, 10% to 15% detected once. No cognate antigen is known for these TCRs. The sequenced material came from naive CD4+ T cells from blood. The origin of the receptors is a man aged 18 to 35 with type 1 diabetes.

This clone was detected a few times. This chain links TRBV10-3 with TRBJ2-7; D gene uncertain. The CDR3 runs 14 residues. Germline V gives CDR1 ENHRY, CDR2 SYGVKD. Trimming removed 0 bases from V and 2 bases from J, with 8 bases in between. The CDR3 nucleotides read TGTGCCATCAGTGAGTCCGGCAGGCCCTACGAGCAGTACTTC. Translation: CAISESGRPYEQYF.

The J gene is TRBJ2-3, the V gene TRBV7-2; 16 bases fit TRBD2. The CDR3 runs to 16 residues. The ends lost 0 bases at V and 9 bases at J; junction bases unmatched: 3. Germline loops: CDR1 SGHTA, CDR2 FQGNSA. The CDR3 region is CASSLALGLAGGTQYF. CDR3 bases: TGTGCCAGCAGCTTAGCGCTGGGACTAGCGGGGGGGACGCAGTATTTT.

For the CDR3, the DNA is TGCAGTGCAGGGGGGAGAGACGAAAAACTGTTTTTT. Translated: CSAGGRDEKLFF. The rearrangement links TRBV29-1 to TRBJ1-4; TRBD1 matches 7 bases. Germline loops: CDR1 SQVTM, CDR2 ANQGSEA. The CDR3 has 12 amino acids.

This chain joins TRBV7-9 and TRBJ1-6; D remains ambiguous. The CDR3 totals 12 residues. Trimming pared 5 bases from V and 11 bases from J, leaving 10 bases between. CDR1 and CDR2 (germline): SEHNR, FQNEAQ (reference sequence). The CDR3 coding sequence is TGTGCCAGCAGCGCCGGTAGTCCACCCCTCCACTTT. Protein sequence: CASSAGSPPLHF.

This clone was seen only a few times. The rearrangement joins TRBV30 to TRBJ1-2, with 7 nucleotides matching TRBD1. This CDR3 region has 12 residues. The junction had 4 bases not matched to a gene; V was cut back by 5 bases and J by 4 bases. Germline CDR1 GTSNPN, CDR2 SVGIG (reference sequence). The CDR3 DNA reads TGTGCCTGGTGGGGACAGTCCTATGGCTACACCTTC. Protein product: CAWWGQSYGYTF.

This clone was counted only a few times. The chain combines TRBV1 with TRBJ1-1. TRBV1 is a known pseudogene. This CDR3 has 12 residues. The CDR3 is CTSSHGDTEAFF. For the CDR3, the DNA is TGCACCAGCAGCCACGGTGACACTGAAGCTTTCTTT.

The J gene is TRBJ2-7, the V gene TRBV4-1; the D gene is possibly TRBD1 (5 bases). The germline V and J ends were trimmed by 0 bases and 4 bases, with 22 bases remaining between them. The CDR3 spans 18 residues. Germline V gene lookup returns CDR1 MGHRA and CDR2 YSYEKL. DNA of the CDR3: TGCGCCAGCAGCCAAGAGGGGCCGCAGTACTCGGAATCATACGAGCAGTACTTC. This codes for CASSQEGPQYSESYEQYF.

The rearrangement uses TRBV7-9 and TRBJ1-3; D gene uncertain. V was shortened by 1 base and J by 3 bases, with 7 bases between the two germline ends. Germline-derived CDR1 and CDR2 are SEHNR and FQNEAQ (reference sequence). This CDR3 has 14 amino acids. The CDR3 is CASSLVFDGNTIYF. CDR3 nucleotide sequence: TGTGCCAGCAGCTTAGTCTTCGATGGAAACACCATATATTTT. The full variable domain, its missing parts supplied by reference TRBV7-9 and TRBJ1-3, is DTGVSQNPRHKITKRGQNVTFRCDPISEHNRLYWYRQTLGQGPEFLTYFQNEAQLEKSRLLSDRFSAERPKGSFSTLEIQRTEQGDSAMYLCASSLVFDGNTIYFGEGSWLTVV.

The CDR3 DNA reads TGTGCCACAGAACAGGGGTTTGAAGCTTTCTTT. It yields the protein CATEQGFEAFF. V gene TRBV28 combines with J gene TRBJ1-1; 7 nucleotides agree with TRBD1. Germline CDR1 and CDR2: MDHEN and SYDVKM. CDR3 length: 11 amino acids. The J segment lost 7 bases and the V segment lost 10 bases, leaving 6 bases of the junction unmatched.

J is TRBJ1-6 and V is TRBV9; D is uncertain. In germline, CDR1 is SGDLS, CDR2 YYNGEE. CDR3 size: 15 residues. Trimming shortened V by 2 bases and J by 6 bases, and 12 bases separated the two germline ends. The DNA of the CDR3 is TGTGCCAGCAGCGTCCAGGACGGAGGTAATTCACCCCTCCACTTT. It is translated as CASSVQDGGNSPLHF.

The rearrangement joins TRBV29-1 to TRBJ1-4; 8 positions agree with TRBD1. The CDR3 totals 13 residues. The ends lost 6 bases at V and 6 bases at J; junction bases unmatched: 6. Germline V gene sequence: CDR1 SQVTM, CDR2 ANQGSEA. This CDR3 is CSVGTGSYEKLFF. CDR3 coding DNA: TGCAGCGTGGGGACAGGCAGCTATGAAAAACTGTTTTTT.

This chain uses TRBV10-3 with TRBJ2-1, with 8 bases aligning to TRBD1. CDR1 is ENHRY, CDR2 SYGVKD, per germline. The CDR3 covers 14 residues. V dropped 2 bases and J dropped 6; count of bases not matched to a gene: 3. CDR3 nucleotides: TGTGCCATCAGTGAGGTGACAGGGGCCAATGAGCAGTTCTTC. Translation: CAISEVTGANEQFF.

This clone was counted between two and nine times. J is TRBJ1-1 and V is TRBV5-1; no definite D call. CDR1 is SGHRS and CDR2 is YFSETQ in the germline V gene. Deletions cut 0 bases from V and 6 bases from J, with 9 bases between. This CDR3 region has 13 residues. The CDR3 region is CASSLVLFSEAFF. In DNA form, the CDR3 reads TGCGCCAGCAGCTTGGTGCTGTTCTCTGAAGCTTTCTTT.

There are a few counts of this clone. This sequence joins TRBV6-1 and TRBJ1-1, with D uncertain. CDR3 length equals 14 residues. V was shortened by 4 bases and J by 1 base, with 10 bases between the two germline ends. Germline V CDR1 and CDR2: MNHNS, SASEGT. CDR3 nucleotide sequence: TGTGCCAGCAGTGTAGTACCCCAGAACACTGAAGCTTTCTTT. This encodes CASSVVPQNTEAFF.

The V gene is TRBV5-8, the J gene TRBJ2-1; D is ambiguous. The CDR3 extends over 12 amino acids. V dropped 4 bases and J dropped 5 bases, with 7 bases sitting between them. Germline V lookup: CDR1 SGHTS, CDR2 YDEGEE. The CDR3 is CASSIRDNEQFF. In DNA, the CDR3 is TGTGCCAGCAGCATCCGGGACAATGAGCAGTTCTTC.

This clone has more than one count but fewer than ten. The rearrangement uses TRBV28 and TRBJ2-4, with 11 bases that match TRBD2. V shed 8 bases and J 6 bases; nucleotides not matched to a gene: 6. The germline CDR1 and CDR2 sequences are MDHEN and SYDVKM. CDR3 length: 14 amino acids. As DNA, the CDR3 is TGTGCCAGCTCTACTAGCGGGGGAGGAAACATTCAGTACTTC. Translation gives CASSTSGGGNIQYF.

This clone was found a few times. This chain uses TRBV5-1 with TRBJ2-1, with 9 bases lining up with TRBD1. This CDR3 is built from 15 residues. Per germline, CDR1 SGHRS and CDR2 YFSETQ. Unmatched junction bases numbered 6, after V lost 3 bases and J lost 5 bases. The CDR3 sequence: CASSWGGQGHNEQFF. The CDR3 DNA follows: TGCGCCAGCAGCTGGGGAGGACAGGGGCACAATGAGCAGTTCTTC.

The J gene is TRBJ2-5, the V gene TRBV6-4, with 8 bases lining up with TRBD2. V was clipped by 3 bases and J by 1 base; unmatched bases: 13. The CDR3 length is 18 residues. CDR1 and CDR2 from the germline V gene are MRHNA and SNTAGT. The DNA of the CDR3 is TGTGCCAGCAGTGAGCCATCCTACTACCGGGGGGGCCAAGAGACCCAGTACTTC. Its protein is CASSEPSYYRGGQETQYF.